Each of the 4 T cell receptor beta chains below was sequenced from the same sample in a study of T cell responses to AZD1222 COVID-19 vaccine. Sequencing was performed with immunoSEQ multiplex PCR; in TCRdb, only in-frame clones are kept and a portion is missing. The data show about 180,000 clones, around nine tenths seen once. The material sequenced was peripheral blood, taken 28 days after the second AZD1222 dose. These receptors originate from an adult who received the AZD1222 COVID-19 vaccine.

CDR3: CASSLSASGGITTGELFF. CDR3 nucleotide sequence: TGCGCCAGCAGCTTGTCTGCTAGCGGGGGGATAACGACCGGGGAGCTGTTTTTT. This rearrangement joins TRBV5-1 to TRBJ2-2, with 11 positions matching TRBD2. The ends lost 1 base at V and 5 bases at J; junction bases unmatched: 10. CDR1 is SGHRS and CDR2 is YFSETQ in the germline V gene. This CDR3 spans 18 amino acids.

This clone was seen only once. This chain's CDR3 is CASSLGGQGNSPLHF. The CDR3 DNA sequence: TGTGCCAGCAGCTTAGGAGGACAGGGTAATTCACCCCTCCACTTT. This rearrangement joins TRBV11-2 to TRBJ1-6, with TRBD1 identical over 8 bases. The germline gives CDR1 SGHAT, CDR2 FQNNGV. This CDR3 is built from 15 residues. The trim removed 1 base at V and 6 bases at J, leaving 2 bases unmatched.

The chain joins TRBV4-1 to TRBJ1-2; D is perhaps TRBD1 (5 bases). The CDR3 length is 12 residues. V lost 4 bases to trimming and J lost 8 bases, with 11 bases between them. CDR1 and CDR2 (germline): MGHRA, YSYEKL. CDR3 protein: CASSPQGGGYTF. The CDR3 nucleotides are TGCGCCAGCAGCCCCCAGGGAGGGGGCTACACCTTC.

This chain connects TRBV11-1 to TRBJ2-1, with TRBD1 identical over 9 bases. The CDR3 length is 15 residues. Germline CDR1 is SGHAT and CDR2 is FQDESV (reference sequence). V was clipped by 2 bases and J by 4 bases; unmatched bases: 3. CDR3 amino acids: CASSLMTGGYNEQFF. The DNA of the CDR3 is TGTGCCAGCAGCTTAATGACAGGGGGGTACAATGAGCAGTTCTTC.